This is a list of T cell receptor beta chains from one sample in a study of cytomegalovirus exposure and HLA in healthy donors. Sequencing used immunoSEQ multiplex PCR; TCRdb keeps in-frame clones, though not all of them. The table lists 35,000 to 45,000 clones. Sequencing was carried out using PBMCs. All receptors derive from a male donor in good health and CMV-seronegative. Both conserved end residues are part of each CDR3. Each record gives: J gene, D gene, V gene, CDR3 protein, CDR3 DNA. D genes are given only for firm matches.

J: TRBJ1-3
D: -
V: TRBV29-1
CDR3: CSASGGVGNTIYF
DNA: TGCAGCGCCTCCGGGGGAGTTGGAAACACCATATATTTT

J: TRBJ2-5
D: -
V: TRBV29-1
CDR3: CSVAVDSRGETQYF
DNA: TGCAGCGTTGCGGTGGATAGTAGGGGGGAGACCCAGTACTTC

J: TRBJ2-3
D: TRBD2
V: TRBV19
CDR3: CASSTLPGRGGATDTQYF
DNA: TGTGCCAGTAGTACCCTCCCGGGCCGCGGGGGGGCTACAGATACGCAGTATTTT

J: TRBJ2-1
D: TRBD2
V: TRBV19
CDR3: CASSIVSGGPNNEQFF
DNA: TGTGCCAGTAGTATCGTAAGCGGGGGCCCTAACAATGAGCAGTTCTTC

J: TRBJ1-2
D: -
V: TRBV7-9
CDR3: CASSLTQGYGYTF
DNA: TGTGCCAGCAGCTTAACTCAGGGCTATGGCTACACCTTC

J: TRBJ2-7
D: TRBD1
V: TRBV7-8
CDR3: CASSKRDSAYEQYF
DNA: TGTGCCAGCAGTAAACGGGACAGCGCCTACGAGCAGTACTTC

J: TRBJ2-7
D: -
V: TRBV6-5
CDR3: CATTFGYEQYF
DNA: TGTGCCACTACCTTTGGTTACGAGCAGTACTTC

J: TRBJ1-1
D: TRBD1
V: TRBV19
CDR3: CASSKTGGEAFF
DNA: TGTGCCAGTAGTAAAACAGGGGGTGAAGCTTTCTTT

J: TRBJ2-3
D: TRBD1
V: TRBV10-3
CDR3: CAISDPGTAKEYTQYF
DNA: TGTGCCATCAGTGATCCCGGGACAGCCAAGGAATATACGCAGTATTTT

J: TRBJ2-5
D: TRBD1
V: TRBV5-1
CDR3: CASSVQGEGIKTQYF
DNA: TGCGCCAGCAGCGTCCAGGGGGAAGGAATAAAGACCCAGTACTTC

J: TRBJ1-3
D: TRBD1
V: TRBV4-1
CDR3: CASSLKSPQTGAMTGNTIYF
DNA: TGCGCCAGCAGCCTCAAATCTCCACAGACAGGGGCGATGACAGGAAACACCATATATTTT

J: TRBJ2-7
D: -
V: TRBV5-6
CDR3: CAGSNSSSYEQYF
DNA: TGTGCCGGATCCAACAGTAGCTCCTACGAGCAGTACTTC

J: TRBJ2-7
D: -
V: TRBV7-9
CDR3: CAIPFYSGSEQYF
DNA: TGTGCCATCCCCTTTTACAGCGGAAGCGAGCAGTACTTC

J: TRBJ1-2
D: -
V: TRBV13
CDR3: CASSYPGGHGYTF
DNA: TGTGCCAGCAGCTACCCCGGGGGTCATGGCTACACCTTC

J: TRBJ1-2
D: -
V: TRBV7-8
CDR3: CATQASHYGYTF
DNA: TGTGCCACCCAAGCGAGCCATTATGGCTACACCTTC

J: TRBJ2-7
D: TRBD1
V: TRBV23-1
CDR3: CASSHPGQGQYF
DNA: TGCGCCAGCAGTCATCCGGGACAGGGCCAGTACTTC

J: TRBJ2-5
D: TRBD1
V: TRBV5-4
CDR3: CASSLRQGGEETQYF
DNA: TGTGCCAGCAGCCTAAGACAGGGTGGTGAAGAGACCCAGTACTTC

J: TRBJ1-5
D: -
V: TRBV5-5
CDR3: CASSLGHTVPNQPQHF
DNA: TGTGCCAGCAGCTTGGGACACACAGTACCCAATCAGCCCCAGCATTTT

J: TRBJ1-2
D: TRBD1
V: TRBV30
CDR3: CAWSGQGPRGYTF
DNA: TGTGCCTGGAGCGGACAGGGGCCGCGTGGCTACACCTTC

J: TRBJ1-6
D: -
V: TRBV27
CDR3: CASSSISNPISPLHF
DNA: TGTGCCAGCTCATCAATCTCTAATCCCATCTCACCCCTCCACTTT

J: TRBJ1-1
D: -
V: TRBV19
CDR3: CASSMGRGGANTEAFF
DNA: TGTGCCAGTAGTATGGGTCGCGGGGGCGCGAACACTGAAGCTTTCTTT

J: TRBJ2-7
D: -
V: TRBV4-1
CDR3: CASSQPQGGTYEQYF
DNA: TGCGCCAGCAGCCAACCCCAGGGGGGTACCTACGAGCAGTACTTC

J: TRBJ2-7
D: TRBD1
V: TRBV6-5
CDR3: CASSYQGTGPSYEQYF
DNA: TGTGCCAGCAGTTACCAAGGGACAGGACCGTCCTACGAGCAGTACTTC

J: TRBJ1-1
D: -
V: TRBV2
CDR3: CASSEKSGIPLDTEAFF
DNA: TGTGCCAGCAGTGAAAAATCCGGAATCCCACTAGACACTGAAGCTTTCTTT

J: TRBJ2-1
D: TRBD2
V: TRBV19
CDR3: CASSIAGGMVGEQFF
DNA: TGTGCCAGTAGTATTGCGGGGGGTATGGTCGGTGAGCAGTTCTTC

J: TRBJ1-5
D: TRBD1
V: TRBV7-2
CDR3: CASDGQGWGNQPQHF
DNA: TGTGCCAGCGACGGACAGGGTTGGGGCAATCAGCCCCAGCATTTT

J: TRBJ1-6
D: -
V: TRBV9
CDR3: CASSVNGSPLHF
DNA: TGTGCCAGCAGCGTAAACGGTTCACCCCTCCACTTT

J: TRBJ1-1
D: -
V: TRBV5-4
CDR3: CASSEWGGRMNTEAFF
DNA: TGTGCCAGCAGCGAGTGGGGCGGACGGATGAACACTGAAGCTTTCTTT

J: TRBJ1-1
D: TRBD1
V: TRBV18
CDR3: CASSPGTGITEAFF
DNA: TGTGCCAGCTCCCCAGGGACAGGGATCACTGAAGCTTTCTTT

J: TRBJ2-7
D: TRBD2
V: TRBV5-1
CDR3: CASRGTTYEQYF
DNA: TGCGCCAGCCGGGGGACTACCTACGAGCAGTACTTC

J: TRBJ1-6
D: -
V: TRBV6-5
CDR3: CASSYEVNSPLHF
DNA: TGTGCCAGCAGTTACGAGGTCAATTCACCCCTCCACTTT

J: TRBJ2-7
D: TRBD2
V: TRBV13
CDR3: CASSHGGSSYEQYF
DNA: TGTGCCAGCAGCCACGGGGGGAGCTCCTACGAGCAGTACTTC

J: TRBJ2-1
D: -
V: TRBV4-1
CDR3: CASSQRTILTARGNEQFF
DNA: TGCGCCAGCAGCCAACGGACGATTCTAACAGCCCGGGGCAATGAGCAGTTCTTC

J: TRBJ1-1
D: -
V: TRBV5-4
CDR3: CASSKEQGRVTEAFF
DNA: TGTGCCAGCAGCAAAGAACAGGGACGGGTCACTGAAGCTTTCTTT

J: TRBJ2-7
D: -
V: TRBV4-1
CDR3: CASSQEVAGNEQYF
DNA: TGCGCCAGCAGCCAAGAGGTGGCGGGCAACGAGCAGTACTTC

J: TRBJ2-2
D: -
V: TRBV2
CDR3: CASSESAGELFF
DNA: TGTGCCAGCAGTGAATCAGCCGGGGAGCTGTTTTTT

J: TRBJ1-3
D: -
V: TRBV7-2
CDR3: CASSLDQGSGNTIYF
DNA: TGTGCCAGCAGCTTAGATCAGGGCTCTGGAAACACCATATATTTT

J: TRBJ1-5
D: TRBD1
V: TRBV28
CDR3: CASSRDRGPYSNQPQHF
DNA: TGTGCCAGCAGTCGGGACAGGGGGCCGTATAGCAATCAGCCCCAGCATTTT

J: TRBJ2-7
D: -
V: TRBV5-1
CDR3: CASSLDSFYEQYF
DNA: TGCGCCAGCAGCCTGGACAGTTTTTACGAGCAGTACTTC

J: TRBJ1-5
D: -
V: TRBV28
CDR3: CASSFIGGAGNQPQHF
DNA: TGTGCCAGCAGTTTTATCGGGGGGGCTGGCAATCAGCCCCAGCATTTT

J: TRBJ2-7
D: TRBD2
V: TRBV7-2
CDR3: CASSPSRGATYEQYF
DNA: TGTGCCAGCAGCCCCTCGCGGGGGGCGACCTACGAGCAGTACTTC

J: TRBJ2-7
D: TRBD2
V: TRBV6-5
CDR3: CASSYSRRGGVDEQYF
DNA: TGTGCCAGCAGTTACTCGAGGCGGGGGGGCGTGGACGAGCAGTACTTC

J: TRBJ1-1
D: -
V: TRBV10-1
CDR3: CASSELRGDRGTEAFF
DNA: TGCGCCAGCAGTGAGTTGCGGGGGGACCGGGGAACTGAAGCTTTCTTT

J: TRBJ1-1
D: -
V: TRBV7-2
CDR3: CASSFGVEAFF
DNA: TGTGCCAGCAGCTTCGGGGTTGAAGCTTTCTTT

J: TRBJ2-5
D: -
V: TRBV5-6
CDR3: CASSLETGRETQYF
DNA: TGTGCCAGCAGCTTGGAGACCGGGAGAGAGACCCAGTACTTC

J: TRBJ1-1
D: -
V: TRBV5-4
CDR3: CASSADQGSTEAFF
DNA: TGTGCCAGCAGCGCGGACCAGGGGAGCACTGAAGCTTTCTTT

J: TRBJ2-1
D: -
V: TRBV12-1
CDR3: CASSRTKQKQFF
DNA: TGTGCCAGCAGCCGTACCAAGCAAAAGCAGTTCTTC